This TCR beta chain was sequenced for a study of graft-versus-host responses after intestinal transplantation. Across the whole study: Anti-thymocyte globulin served as induction for all recipients, who then took tacrolimus and steroids for about 3 years.

Sequencing used immunoSEQ multiplex PCR; TCRdb keeps in-frame clones, though not all of them. The table has some 120,000 clones, just over 90% seen once; the top ten hold roughly 0.2%. The CDR3 contains 14 residues. CDR1 MNHEY and CDR2 SMNVEV come from the germline V gene (reference sequence). Trimming at V came to 10 bases and at J to 4 bases, leaving 10 bases not matched to a gene. Details on this clone: The antigen is not known.

Findings and caveats of the study: Researchers found GvH clones in recipient marrow, and some showed up first in ileum or blood. GvH clone levels peaked in circulation, and this peak was associated with early post-transplant HvG declines.

Sequencing was performed on unstimulated CD4+ T cells sorted from spleen or lymph node cells, taken before intestinal transplant. The origin of this receptor is a human donor who received an intestinal transplant. V gene TRBV27 combines with J gene TRBJ2-1; 7 positions match TRBD2. The CDR3 DNA is TGTGCCAAATCACCGGGACTAACTTACAATGAGCAGTTCTTC. It yields the protein CAKSPGLTYNEQFF.